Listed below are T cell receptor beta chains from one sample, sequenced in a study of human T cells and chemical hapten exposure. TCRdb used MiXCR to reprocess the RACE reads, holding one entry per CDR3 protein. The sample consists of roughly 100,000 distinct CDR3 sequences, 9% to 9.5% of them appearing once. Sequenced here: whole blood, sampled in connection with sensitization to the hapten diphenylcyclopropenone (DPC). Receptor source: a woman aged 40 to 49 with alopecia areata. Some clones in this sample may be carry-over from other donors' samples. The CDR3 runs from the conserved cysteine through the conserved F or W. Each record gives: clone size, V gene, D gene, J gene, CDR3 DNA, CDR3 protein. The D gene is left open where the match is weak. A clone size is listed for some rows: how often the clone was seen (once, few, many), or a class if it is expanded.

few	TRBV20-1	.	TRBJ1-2	TGCAGTGCATACCGGTCGGCAGGCCTCTATGGCTACACCTTC	CSAYRSAGLYGYTF
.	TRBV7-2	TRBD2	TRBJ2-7	TGTGCCAGCAGCTTAGATCGGAGCGGGAGCTCTGGCGAGCAGTACTTC	CASSLDRSGSSGEQYF
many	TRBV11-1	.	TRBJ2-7	TGTGCCAGCAGCTTATGGCGGAGCTCCTACGAGCAGTACTTC	CASSLWRSSYEQYF
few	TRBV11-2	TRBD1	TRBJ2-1	TGTGCCAGCAGTTCGGACAGGGAGGTCTATGAGCAGTTCTTC	CASSSDREVYEQFF
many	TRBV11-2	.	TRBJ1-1	TGTGCCAGCAGCTTAGCCGGGACACCGACCACTGAAGCTTTCTTT	CASSLAGTPTTEAFF
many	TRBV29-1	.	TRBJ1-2	TGCAGCGTTGAAAGCAGGGTACCGTATGGCTACACCTTC	CSVESRVPYGYTF
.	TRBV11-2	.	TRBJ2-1	TGTGCCAGCAGCTACCAACGCCTCAATGAGCAGTTCTTC	CASSYQRLNEQFF
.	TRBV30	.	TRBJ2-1	TGTGCCTGGAGTGTACGAGGAGATGAGCAGTTCTTC	CAWSVRGDEQFF
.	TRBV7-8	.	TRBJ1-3	TGTGCCAGCAGCATTAGCATTACTGGAAACACCATATATTTT	CASSISITGNTIYF
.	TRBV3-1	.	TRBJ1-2	TGTGCCAGCAGCCATAGGACGGATGTTGCTAACTATGGCTACACCTTC	CASSHRTDVANYGYTF
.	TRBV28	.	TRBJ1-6	TGTGCCAGCGCTCGGGGGGCCCCCCTCCACTTT	CASARGAPLHF
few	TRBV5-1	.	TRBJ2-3	TGCGCCAGCAGCTTTAGCCGGGATACGCAGTATTTT	CASSFSRDTQYF
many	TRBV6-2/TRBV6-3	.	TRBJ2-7	TGTGCCAGCAGTTCGTCCCCTACGTCCTACGAGCAGTACTTC	CASSSSPTSYEQYF
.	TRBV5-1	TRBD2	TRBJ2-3	TGCGCCAGCAGCTCCGGGTGGACTAGGATCGCAGATACGCAGTATTTT	CASSSGWTRIADTQYF
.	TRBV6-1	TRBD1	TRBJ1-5	TGTGCCAGCCGGGACAGGGGGCAAAATAGCAATCAGCCCCAGCATTTT	CASRDRGQNSNQPQHF
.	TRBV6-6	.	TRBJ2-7	TGTGCCAGCAGTTATGGGGGACGGCCAGAGGAGCAGTACTTC	CASSYGGRPEEQYF
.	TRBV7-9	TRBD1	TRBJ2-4	TGTGCCAGCAGCCCCCCGACAGGGGCTATCGGCAAAAACATTCAGTACTTC	CASSPPTGAIGKNIQYF
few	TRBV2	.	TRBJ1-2	TGTGCCAGCAAGGGTAACTATGGCTACACCTTC	CASKGNYGYTF
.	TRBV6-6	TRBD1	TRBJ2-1	TGTGCCAGCAGCCTTACAGGGGACAATGAGCAGTTCTTC	CASSLTGDNEQFF
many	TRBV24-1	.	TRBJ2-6	TGTGCCACCAGTGATGTGGACCGCCGCTCTGGGGCCAACGTCCTGACTTTC	CATSDVDRRSGANVLTF
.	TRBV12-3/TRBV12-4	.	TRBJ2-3	TGTGCCAGCAATTCATACGGGGGCAGGGCGCAGTATTTT	CASNSYGGRAQYF
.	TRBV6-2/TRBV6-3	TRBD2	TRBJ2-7	TGTGCCAGCAGTTACGGTTGGCGGGAGAATTACGAGCAGTACTTC	CASSYGWRENYEQYF
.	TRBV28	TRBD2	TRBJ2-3	TGTGCCAGCAGCCCCCCGAGTGGCGGGGGTAGCACAGATACGCAGTATTTT	CASSPPSGGGSTDTQYF
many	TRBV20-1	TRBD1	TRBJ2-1	TGCAGTGCGCCGACAGGGATGGGCTACAATGAGCAGTTCTTC	CSAPTGMGYNEQFF
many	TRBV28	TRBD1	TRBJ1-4	TGTGCCAGCAGTTCCCTACGGGGGACAGGGAGTGAAAAACTGTTTTTT	CASSSLRGTGSEKLFF
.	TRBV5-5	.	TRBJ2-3	TGTGCCAGCAGCCGCGTTAGCGGAGCTAGCACAGATACGCAGTATTTT	CASSRVSGASTDTQYF
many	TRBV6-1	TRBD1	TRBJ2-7	TGTGCCAGCAGTGAATCACAGGGGGCCAGCGAGCAGTACTTC	CASSESQGASEQYF